The rows below give T cell receptor beta chains drawn from one sample of a study of cytomegalovirus exposure and HLA in healthy donors. Data came from immunoSEQ multiplex PCR; TCRdb stores just in-frame clones and leaves some out. The sample yields under 35,000 clones, about 60% seen once. The sequencing input was PBMCs. The receptors shown here come from a man aged 45-65 years in good health and CMV-seropositive. CDR3s leave out the opening cysteine and the closing phenylalanine or tryptophan.

>TRBV6-5|TRBJ2-5
ASSYTPSGEETQY
>TRBV30|TRBJ1-6
AWSTRDNSPLH
>TRBV6-1|TRBJ2-1
ASSVSGWNEQF
>TRBV6-6|TRBJ2-5
ASSYLSGQETQY
>TRBV5-1|TRBJ1-2
ASSLINNYGYT
>TRBV5-1|TRBJ1-1
ASSWDGSTEAF
>TRBV10-1|TRBJ2-7
ASRSSGGSGYEQY
>TRBV18|TRBJ2-5
ASSPRTGGQETQY
>TRBV2|TRBJ2-1
ASTAMGVPSGRRSGEQF
>TRBV5-1|TRBJ2-7
ASSLVVEAYEQY
>TRBV29-1|TRBJ1-1
SVTSGVTEAF
>TRBV4-1|TRBJ2-5
ASSQFPGEETQY
>TRBV30|TRBJ2-7
AWSAGFGSSYEQY
>TRBV7-9|TRBJ1-2
ASSPDRGSA
>TRBV28|TRBJ2-6
ASSDRGHSGANVLT
>TRBV5-4|TRBJ2-7
ASSPTGGNSYEQY
>TRBV2|TRBJ2-5
ASKPGGRGAWVETQY
>TRBV7-2|TRBJ2-1
ASSSPPGEQF
>TRBV7-3|TRBJ1-1
ASSLGPGLEAF
>TRBV9|TRBJ1-2
ASSPGLYGYT
>TRBV28|TRBJ1-5
ASSFDSTYQPQH
>TRBV10-2|TRBJ2-1
ASSESSREGEQF
>TRBV5-4|TRBJ2-5
ASSPEGVVGETQY
>TRBV18|TRBJ1-5
ASSTGLNQPQH
>TRBV7-9|TRBJ1-1
ASSLRSGMNTEAF
>TRBV6-6|TRBJ2-1
ASNDWVRRANEQF
>TRBV10-2|TRBJ2-3
ASNPGGEADTQY
>TRBV30|TRBJ2-3
AWSLGMNTDTQY
>TRBV9|TRBJ2-3
ASSDTGYGTDTQY
>TRBV9|TRBJ2-3
ASSVGGSTDTQY
>TRBV5-3|TRBJ1-2
ARSLGTVYGYT
>TRBV30|TRBJ2-7
AWSVQGGEQY
>TRBV6-5|TRBJ2-7
ASSYATGYEQY
>TRBV13|TRBJ2-3
ASSPGLATDTQY
>TRBV28|TRBJ2-1
ASSFLASGRFNEQF
>TRBV30|TRBJ1-1
AWSPDMNTEAF
>TRBV6-5|TRBJ1-1
ASREHLDREAF
>TRBV7-9|TRBJ1-2
ASSREGGYGYT
>TRBV4-1|TRBJ1-2
ASSQTQDRTGHGYT
>TRBV18|TRBJ1-2
ASSPQGQGGYGYT
>TRBV14|TRBJ2-1
ASSRREGYNEQF
>TRBV2|TRBJ2-2
ATRQGSGTGELF
>TRBV6-4|TRBJ2-7
ARIRELKDEQY
>TRBV2|TRBJ1-4
ASSDWGGLNEKLF
>TRBV6-6|TRBJ2-7
ASRELAASYEQY
>TRBV5-1|TRBJ2-3
ASRTGISTDTQY
>TRBV18|TRBJ2-7
ASSPLAVLGEQY
>TRBV11-2|TRBJ2-7
ASSYDRDYEQY
>TRBV10-3|TRBJ1-1
ATRGGILNTEAF